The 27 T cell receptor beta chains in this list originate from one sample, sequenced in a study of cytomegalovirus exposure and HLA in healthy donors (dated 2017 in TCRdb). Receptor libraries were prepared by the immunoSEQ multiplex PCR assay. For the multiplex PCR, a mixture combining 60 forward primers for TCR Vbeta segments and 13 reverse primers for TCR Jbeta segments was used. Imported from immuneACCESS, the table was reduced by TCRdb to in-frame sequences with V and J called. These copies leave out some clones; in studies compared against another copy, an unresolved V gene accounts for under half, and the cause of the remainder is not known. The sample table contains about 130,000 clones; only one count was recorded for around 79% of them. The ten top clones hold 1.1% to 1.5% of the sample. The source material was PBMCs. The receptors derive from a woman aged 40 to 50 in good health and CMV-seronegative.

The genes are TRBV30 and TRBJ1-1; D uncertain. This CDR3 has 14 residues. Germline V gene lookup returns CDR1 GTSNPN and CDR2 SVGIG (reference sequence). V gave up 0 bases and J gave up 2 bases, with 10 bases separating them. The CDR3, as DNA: TGTGCCTGGAGTGTACGCAGGTCCAACACTGAAGCTTTCTTT. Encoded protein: CAWSVRRSNTEAFF.

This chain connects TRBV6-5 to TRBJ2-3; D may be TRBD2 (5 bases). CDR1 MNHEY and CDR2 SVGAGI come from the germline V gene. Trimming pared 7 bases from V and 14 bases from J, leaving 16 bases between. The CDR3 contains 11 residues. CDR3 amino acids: CASTDGWRAYF. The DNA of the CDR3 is TGTGCCAGCACGGACGGTTGGCGGGCGTATTTT.

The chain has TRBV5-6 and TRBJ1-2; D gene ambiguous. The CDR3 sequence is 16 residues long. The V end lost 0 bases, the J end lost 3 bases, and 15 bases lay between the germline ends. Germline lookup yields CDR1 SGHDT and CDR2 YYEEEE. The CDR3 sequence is CASSLEDGIWYYGYTF. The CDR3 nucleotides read TGTGCCAGCAGCTTGGAGGACGGGATTTGGTACTATGGCTACACCTTC.

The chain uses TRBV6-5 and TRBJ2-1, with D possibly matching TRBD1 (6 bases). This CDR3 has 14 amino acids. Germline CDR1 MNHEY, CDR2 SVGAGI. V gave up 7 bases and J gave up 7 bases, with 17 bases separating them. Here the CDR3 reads CASNPGHRVNEQFF. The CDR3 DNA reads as TGTGCCAGCAATCCGGGACACAGAGTGAATGAGCAGTTCTTC.

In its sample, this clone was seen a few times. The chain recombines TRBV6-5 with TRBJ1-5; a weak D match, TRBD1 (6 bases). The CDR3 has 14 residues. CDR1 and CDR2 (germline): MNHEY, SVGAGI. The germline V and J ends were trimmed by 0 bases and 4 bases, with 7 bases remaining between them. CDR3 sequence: CASSYSTGNQPQHF. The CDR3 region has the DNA TGTGCCAGCAGTTACTCGACAGGTAATCAGCCCCAGCATTTT.

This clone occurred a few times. In nucleotides, the CDR3 is TGTGCCAGCAGTGAATTCGGACAGGGGGCAGGGACCCAGTACTTC. Amino acid sequence: CASSEFGQGAGTQYF. The chain uses TRBV2 and TRBJ2-5; 11 bases are shared with TRBD1. Trimming cost V 2 bases and J 7 bases; bases outside gene matches: 6. The CDR3 length is 15 residues. Germline V gene sequence: CDR1 SNHLY, CDR2 FYNNEI.

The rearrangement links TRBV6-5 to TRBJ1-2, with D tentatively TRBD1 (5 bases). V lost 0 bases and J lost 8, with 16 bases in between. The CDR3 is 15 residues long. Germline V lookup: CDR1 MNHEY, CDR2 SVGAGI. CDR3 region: CASSYSGKGLEGYTF. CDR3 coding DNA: TGTGCCAGCAGTTACTCGGGAAAGGGGTTGGAGGGCTACACCTTC.

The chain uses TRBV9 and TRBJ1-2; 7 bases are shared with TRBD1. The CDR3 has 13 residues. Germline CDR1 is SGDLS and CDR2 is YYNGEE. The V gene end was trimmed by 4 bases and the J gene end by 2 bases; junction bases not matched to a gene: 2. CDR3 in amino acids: CASSIQGNYGYTF. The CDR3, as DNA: TGTGCCAGCAGCATACAGGGGAACTATGGCTACACCTTC. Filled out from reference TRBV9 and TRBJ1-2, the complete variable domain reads DSGVTQTPKHLITATGQRVTLRCSPRSGDLSVYWYQQSLDQGLQFLIQYYNGEERAKGNILERFSAQQFPDLHSELNLSSLELGDSALYFCASSIQGNYGYTFGSGTRLTVV.

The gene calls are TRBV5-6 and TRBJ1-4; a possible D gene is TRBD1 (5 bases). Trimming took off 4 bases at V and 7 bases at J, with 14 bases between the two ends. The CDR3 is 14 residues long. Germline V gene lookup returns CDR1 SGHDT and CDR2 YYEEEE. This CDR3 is CASSARDFSEKLFF. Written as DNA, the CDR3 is TGTGCCAGCAGCGCCCGGGACTTTAGTGAAAAACTGTTTTTT.

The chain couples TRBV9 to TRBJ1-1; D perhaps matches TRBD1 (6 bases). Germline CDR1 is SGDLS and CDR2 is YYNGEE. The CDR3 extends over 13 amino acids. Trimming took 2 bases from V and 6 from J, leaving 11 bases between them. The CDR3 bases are TGTGCCAGCAGCGTTGTAGCAGGGGCTGAAGCTTTCTTT. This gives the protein CASSVVAGAEAFF.

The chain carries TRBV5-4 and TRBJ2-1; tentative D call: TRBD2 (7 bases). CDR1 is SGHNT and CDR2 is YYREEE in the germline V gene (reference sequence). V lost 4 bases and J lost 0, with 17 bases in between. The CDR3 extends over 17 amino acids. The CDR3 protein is CASSPRGGPGSYNEQFF. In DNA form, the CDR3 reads TGTGCCAGCAGCCCGAGGGGGGGGCCGGGCTCCTACAATGAGCAGTTCTTC.

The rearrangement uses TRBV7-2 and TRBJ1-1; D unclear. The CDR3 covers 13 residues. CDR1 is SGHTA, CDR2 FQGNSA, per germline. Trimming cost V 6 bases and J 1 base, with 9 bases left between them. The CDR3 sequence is CASRRGPNTEAFF. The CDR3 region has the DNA TGTGCCAGCAGGCGAGGCCCGAACACTGAAGCTTTCTTT.

Here the CDR3 DNA reads TGCGCCAGCAGCTCGCCAGGGGTTAAATATGGCTACACCTTC. It is translated as CASSSPGVKYGYTF. This rearrangement joins TRBV5-1 to TRBJ1-2, with D perhaps matching TRBD1 (6 bases). The V gene lost 3 bases and the J gene lost 5 bases, with 14 bases spanning the gap. Germline CDR1 and CDR2: SGHRS and YFSETQ. The CDR3 extends over 14 amino acids.

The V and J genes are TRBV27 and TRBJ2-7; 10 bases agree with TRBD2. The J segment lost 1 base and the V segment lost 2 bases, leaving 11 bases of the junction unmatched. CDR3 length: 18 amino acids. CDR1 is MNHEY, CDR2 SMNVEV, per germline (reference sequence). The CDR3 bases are TGTGCCAGCAGTTTAATGGTGGCTAGCGGGGGAAGATCCTACGAGCAGTACTTC. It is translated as CASSLMVASGGRSYEQYF.

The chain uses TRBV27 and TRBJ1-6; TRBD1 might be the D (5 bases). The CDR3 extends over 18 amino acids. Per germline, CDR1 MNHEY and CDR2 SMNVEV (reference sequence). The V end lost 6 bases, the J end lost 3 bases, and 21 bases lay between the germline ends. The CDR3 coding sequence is TGTGCCAGCAGCACCTCCGGGAGGGGCGTGCGCTATAATTCACCCCTCCACTTT. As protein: CASSTSGRGVRYNSPLHF.

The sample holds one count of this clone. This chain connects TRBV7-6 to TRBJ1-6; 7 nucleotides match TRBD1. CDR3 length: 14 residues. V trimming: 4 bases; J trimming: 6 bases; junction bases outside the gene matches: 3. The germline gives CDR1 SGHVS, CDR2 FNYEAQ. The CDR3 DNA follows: TGTGCCAGCAGCTCGGGACAGTCTAATTCACCCCTCCACTTT. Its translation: CASSSGQSNSPLHF.

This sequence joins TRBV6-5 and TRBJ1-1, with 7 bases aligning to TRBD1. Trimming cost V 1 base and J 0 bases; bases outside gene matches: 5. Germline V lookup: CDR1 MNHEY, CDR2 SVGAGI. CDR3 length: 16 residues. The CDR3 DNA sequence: TGTGCCAGCAGTTACTTAGGGACAGCCATGAACACTGAAGCTTTCTTT. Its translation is CASSYLGTAMNTEAFF.

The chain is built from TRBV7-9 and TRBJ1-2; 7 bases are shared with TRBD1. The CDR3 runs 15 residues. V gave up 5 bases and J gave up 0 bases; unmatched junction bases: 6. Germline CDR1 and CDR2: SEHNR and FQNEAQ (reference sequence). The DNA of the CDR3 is TGTGCCAGCAGCCCCGGACAGGCGGCTAACTATGGCTACACCTTC. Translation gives CASSPGQAANYGYTF. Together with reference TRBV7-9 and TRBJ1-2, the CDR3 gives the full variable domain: DTGVSQNPRHKITKRGQNVTFRCDPISEHNRLYWYRQTLGQGPEFLTYFQNEAQLEKSRLLSDRFSAERPKGSFSTLEIQRTEQGDSAMYLCASSPGQAANYGYTFGSGTRLTVV.

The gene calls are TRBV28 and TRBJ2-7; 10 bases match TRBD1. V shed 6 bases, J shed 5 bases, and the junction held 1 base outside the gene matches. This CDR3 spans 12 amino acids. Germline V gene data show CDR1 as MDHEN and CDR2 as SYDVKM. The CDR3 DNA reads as TGTGCCAGCAGGACAGGGGGCAACGAGCAGTACTTC. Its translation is CASRTGGNEQYF. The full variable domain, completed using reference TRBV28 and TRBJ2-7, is DVKVTQSSRYLVKRTGEKVFLECVQDMDHENMFWYRQDPGLGLRLIYFSYDVKMKEKGDIPEGYSVSREKKERFSLILESASTNQTSMYLCASRTGGNEQYFGPGTRLTVT.

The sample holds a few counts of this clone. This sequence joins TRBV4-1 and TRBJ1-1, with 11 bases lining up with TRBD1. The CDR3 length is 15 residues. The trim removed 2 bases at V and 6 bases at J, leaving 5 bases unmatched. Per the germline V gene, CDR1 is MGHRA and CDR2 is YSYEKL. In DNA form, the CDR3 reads TGCGCCAGCAGCCAAACGGGACAGGGGGGCGCTGAAGCTTTCTTT. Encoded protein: CASSQTGQGGAEAFF.

The CDR3 reads CASSLDGSSGVEQFF. In DNA form, the CDR3 reads TGCGCCAGCAGCTTGGATGGGTCTAGCGGGGTTGAACAGTTCTTC. The rearrangement links TRBV5-1 to TRBJ2-1; 9 nucleotides line up with TRBD2. This CDR3 has 15 residues. V gave up 0 bases and J gave up 13 bases; unmatched junction bases: 11. CDR1 is SGHRS, CDR2 YFSETQ, per germline.

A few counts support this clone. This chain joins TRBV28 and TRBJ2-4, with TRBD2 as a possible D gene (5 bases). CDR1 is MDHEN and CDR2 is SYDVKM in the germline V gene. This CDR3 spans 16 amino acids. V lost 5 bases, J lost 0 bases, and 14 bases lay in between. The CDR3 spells CASSTTGLLAKNIQYF. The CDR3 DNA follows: TGTGCCAGCAGTACTACCGGACTGTTAGCCAAAAACATTCAGTACTTC.

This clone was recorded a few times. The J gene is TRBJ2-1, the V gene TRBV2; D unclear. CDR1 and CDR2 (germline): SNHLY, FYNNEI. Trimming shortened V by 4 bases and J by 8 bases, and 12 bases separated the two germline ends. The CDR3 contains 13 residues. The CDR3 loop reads CASSVTILYEQFF. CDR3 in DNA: TGTGCCAGCAGTGTAACTATCCTCTATGAGCAGTTCTTC.

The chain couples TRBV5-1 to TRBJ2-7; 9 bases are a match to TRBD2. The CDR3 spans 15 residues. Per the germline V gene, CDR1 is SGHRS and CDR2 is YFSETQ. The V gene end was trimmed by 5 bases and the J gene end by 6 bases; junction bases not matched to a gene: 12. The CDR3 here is CASRPAGGGFGEQYF. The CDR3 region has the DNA TGCGCCAGCAGACCAGCGGGGGGAGGGTTCGGCGAGCAGTACTTC.

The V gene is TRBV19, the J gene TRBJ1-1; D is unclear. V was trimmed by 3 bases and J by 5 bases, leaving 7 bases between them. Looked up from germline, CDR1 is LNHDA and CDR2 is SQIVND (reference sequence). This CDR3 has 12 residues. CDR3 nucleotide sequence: TGTGCCAGTAGTATGGCCGATACTGAAGCTTTCTTT. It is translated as CASSMADTEAFF.

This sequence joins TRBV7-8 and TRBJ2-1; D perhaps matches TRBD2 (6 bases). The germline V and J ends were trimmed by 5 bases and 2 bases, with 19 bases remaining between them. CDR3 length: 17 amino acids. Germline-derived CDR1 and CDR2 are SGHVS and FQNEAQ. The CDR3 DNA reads TGTGCCAGCAGCCCCTTGGGCGGAGGGGCGGCCTACAATGAGCAGTTCTTC. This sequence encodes CASSPLGGGAAYNEQFF.

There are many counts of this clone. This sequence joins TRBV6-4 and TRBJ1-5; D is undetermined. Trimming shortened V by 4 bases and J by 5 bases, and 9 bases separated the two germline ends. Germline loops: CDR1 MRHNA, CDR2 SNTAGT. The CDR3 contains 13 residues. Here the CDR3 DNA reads TGTGCCAGCAGTGCCTCGGAGGATCAGCCCCAGCATTTT. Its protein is CASSASEDQPQHF.